Listed here are 15 T cell receptor beta chains from one sample, sequenced in a study of cytomegalovirus exposure and HLA in healthy donors. PCR involved 60 Vbeta and 13 Jbeta primers. Sequencing used immunoSEQ multiplex PCR; TCRdb keeps in-frame clones, though not all of them. Of under 150,000 clones in the sample, over 65% were seen once. Sequencing was carried out using PBMCs. These receptors all come from a man aged 45-65 years in good health and CMV-seronegative.

This clone was seen only once. CDR3: CASSVGGGRYGYTF. The CDR3 nucleotides are TGTGCCAGCAGTGTAGGGGGGGGCAGGTATGGCTACACCTTC. The chain links TRBV28 to TRBJ1-2; a weak D match, TRBD1 (6 bases). The V gene's germline CDR1 is MDHEN and CDR2 SYDVKM. There are 14 residues in the CDR3. Trimming left V 5 bases short and J 5 bases short, with 15 bases between.

The J gene is TRBJ2-7, the V gene TRBV28; possibly TRBD2 for D (6 bases). Trimming took 7 bases from V and 7 from J, leaving 17 bases between them. CDR1 is MDHEN and CDR2 is SYDVKM in the germline V gene. CDR3 length: 13 residues. Here the CDR3 DNA reads TGTGCCAGCACCCCCCGGCTAGCGAGGGAGCAGTACTTC. Translated: CASTPRLAREQYF.

This clone was counted a single time. CDR3: CASSQDGAGVTGELFF. The CDR3 DNA is TGTGCCAGCAGCCAAGACGGGGCGGGAGTTACCGGGGAGCTGTTTTTT. The V gene is TRBV4-2, the J gene TRBJ2-2; 7 bases match TRBD2. The CDR3 runs to 16 residues. V lost 0 bases to trimming and J lost 5 bases; unmatched junction nucleotides: 6. Germline CDR1 and CDR2: LGHNA and YNFKEQ.

The chain is built from TRBV7-9 and TRBJ1-2; 12 nucleotides match TRBD1. Per germline, CDR1 SEHNR and CDR2 FQNEAQ (reference sequence). The CDR3 is 15 residues long. After removal of 1 base from V and 8 bases from J, the junction contained 5 bases not matched to a gene. CDR3 amino acids: CASSLDWDRGRGYTF. The CDR3 bases are TGTGCCAGCAGCTTAGATTGGGACAGGGGGCGAGGCTACACCTTC.

CDR3 region: CASSPYPSAGVYEQYF. The CDR3 DNA reads TGTGCCAGCAGCCCCTACCCGTCAGCGGGAGTCTACGAGCAGTACTTC. The chain recombines TRBV28 with TRBJ2-7, with 8 positions matching TRBD2. Germline V gene data show CDR1 as MDHEN and CDR2 as SYDVKM. After removal of 6 bases from V and 3 bases from J, the junction contained 13 bases not matched to a gene. The CDR3 runs 16 residues.

The chain combines TRBV5-1 with TRBJ2-3; possible D gene TRBD2, 6 bases. Per the germline V gene, CDR1 is SGHRS and CDR2 is YFSETQ. V lost 4 bases, J lost 4 bases, and 13 bases lay in between. The CDR3 contains 14 residues. CDR3 sequence (DNA): TGCGCCAGCAGCAGCGGACTATTTCCAGATACGCAGTATTTT. Translation gives CASSSGLFPDTQYF.

The V gene is TRBV19, the J gene TRBJ2-1; 7 nucleotides line up with TRBD2. Germline-derived CDR1 and CDR2 are LNHDA and SQIVND (reference sequence). The trim removed 2 bases at V and 2 bases at J, leaving 9 bases unmatched. CDR3 length: 17 residues. CDR3 sequence: CASSIYLGGGTYNEQFF. DNA for the CDR3: TGTGCCAGTAGTATATACCTCGGCGGGGGTACCTACAATGAGCAGTTCTTC.

Only a few counts were recorded for this clone. This chain uses TRBV11-2 with TRBJ2-3; the D gene is possibly TRBD2 (6 bases). Germline V gene data show CDR1 as SGHAT and CDR2 as FQNNGV. The CDR3 covers 18 residues. The V end was cut by 3 bases, the J end by 4 bases, with 23 bases between. The CDR3 protein is CASSLMARGSRLSDTQYF. CDR3 DNA: TGTGCCAGCAGCTTGATGGCCCGGGGGTCTCGTCTCTCAGATACGCAGTATTTT.

This rearrangement joins TRBV9 to TRBJ2-1; tentatively, D is TRBD2 (5 bases). Germline CDR1 reads SGDLS; CDR2 reads YYNGEE. Trimming removed 3 bases at V and 1 base at J, with 11 bases between. This CDR3 has 15 residues. CDR3 region: CASSDTGISYNEQFF. In DNA, the CDR3 is TGTGCCAGCAGCGATACCGGGATTTCCTACAATGAGCAGTTCTTC.

The chain employs TRBV28 and TRBJ1-1; perhaps TRBD1 as D (5 bases). With 7 bases removed from V and 8 bases from J, the gap between germline ends came to 14 bases. The CDR3 extends over 12 amino acids. Per germline, CDR1 MDHEN and CDR2 SYDVKM. The chain's CDR3 is CASTRGRREAFF. CDR3 coding DNA: TGTGCCAGCACAAGGGGCCGCAGGGAAGCTTTCTTT.

In this sample, this clone turned up a few times. The chain has TRBV15 and TRBJ2-7; D is uncertain. CDR1 LNHNV and CDR2 YYDKDF come from the germline V gene (reference sequence). This CDR3 has 17 residues. Trimming removed 0 bases from V and 2 bases from J, with 17 bases in between. The CDR3 DNA is TGTGCCACCAGCAGAGATGGTGTGGAATGGGCTACCTACGAGCAGTACTTC. Translated, it gives CATSRDGVEWATYEQYF.

The chain carries TRBV30 and TRBJ1-1; a weak D match, TRBD1 (6 bases). From germline, CDR1 is GTSNPN and CDR2 SVGIG (reference sequence). V shed 5 bases and J shed 8 bases, with 12 bases lying between them. This CDR3 region has 11 residues. This CDR3 reads CAWDRMGEAFF. CDR3 bases: TGTGCCTGGGACAGGATGGGAGAAGCTTTCTTT.

This clone occurred once. The rearrangement links TRBV27 to TRBJ1-5; D may be TRBD1 (6 bases). Germline CDR1 MNHEY, CDR2 SMNVEV (reference sequence). V was clipped by 5 bases and J by 4 bases, with 18 bases between them. This CDR3 comprises 16 residues. CDR3 sequence reads: CASSLRQGQPNQPQHF. CDR3 nucleotide sequence: TGTGCCAGCAGTCTTAGACAAGGACAGCCGAATCAGCCCCAGCATTTT.

This clone was seen more than once but under ten times. V and J are TRBV9 and TRBJ2-5, with 8 bases fitting TRBD2. The V and J ends lost 0 bases and 4 bases, in that order; junction bases with no gene match: 5. The CDR3 sequence is 15 residues long. Germline V CDR1 and CDR2: SGDLS, YYNGEE. The CDR3 sequence is CASSVGDGRGETQYF. DNA of the CDR3: TGTGCCAGCAGCGTAGGAGACGGGAGGGGAGAGACCCAGTACTTC.

This clone was seen only once. J is TRBJ2-2 and V is TRBV10-2; 9 bases are a match to TRBD2. This CDR3 is built from 13 residues. Germline CDR1 WSHSY, CDR2 SAAADI. The CDR3 spells CGSGRPNTGELFF. CDR3 sequence (DNA): TGCGGAAGCGGGAGGCCCAACACCGGGGAGCTGTTTTTT.